This TCR beta chain was captured by sequencing in a study of cytomegalovirus exposure and HLA in healthy donors. Overall study: In a later analysis, it was reported that the 110 or so validation repertoires had been produced on the same platform as the 700 or so repertoires belonging to the first cohort.

Points from the study as a whole: Researchers catalogued 150 or so TCR beta chains as cytomegalovirus-associated. Specificity of three CMV-associated chains for CMV antigens was verified in vitro.

As concerns this clone: Its antigen is not identified.

The donors belonged to the approximately 120-subject validation cohort, separate from the approximately 670-subject first cohort. Assay used: immunoSEQ multiplex PCR; TCRdb lists only in-frame clones, some missing. The sample holds some 170,000 clones, about nine tenths seen once. Germline trimming cut 4 bases from V and 4 bases from J; bases unmatched to any gene: 3. Germline V lookup: CDR1 SQVTM, CDR2 ANQGSEA. The CDR3 spans 13 residues. Material: PBMCs. This chain uses TRBV29-1 with TRBJ2-7; 11 nucleotides line up with TRBD1. The receptor comes from a man in his late teens or twenties in good health and CMV-seropositive. CDR3 region: CSVAGTGGYEQYF. CDR3 nucleotides: TGCAGCGTTGCGGGGACAGGGGGATACGAGCAGTACTTC.